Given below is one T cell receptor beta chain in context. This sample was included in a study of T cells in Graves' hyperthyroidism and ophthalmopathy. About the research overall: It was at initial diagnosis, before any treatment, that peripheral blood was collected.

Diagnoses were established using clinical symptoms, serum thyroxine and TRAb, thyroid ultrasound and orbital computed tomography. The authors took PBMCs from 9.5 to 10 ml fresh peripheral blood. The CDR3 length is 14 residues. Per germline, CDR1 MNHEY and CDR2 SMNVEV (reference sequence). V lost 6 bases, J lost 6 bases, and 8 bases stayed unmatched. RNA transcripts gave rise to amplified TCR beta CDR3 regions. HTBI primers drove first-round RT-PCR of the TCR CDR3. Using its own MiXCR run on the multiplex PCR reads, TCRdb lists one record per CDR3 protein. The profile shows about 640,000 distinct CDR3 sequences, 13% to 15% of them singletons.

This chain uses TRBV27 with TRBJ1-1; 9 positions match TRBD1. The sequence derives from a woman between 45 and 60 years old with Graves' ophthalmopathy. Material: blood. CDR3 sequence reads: CASSPQGAGAEAFF. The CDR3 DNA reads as TGTGCCAGCAGCCCACAGGGGGCTGGGGCTGAAGCTTTCTTT.